The rows below give T cell receptor beta chains drawn from one sample of a study of healthy donors' naive CD4 and CD8 T cells. TCRdb re-analysed the reads in MiXCR, keeping a single row per CDR3 protein. The data hold about 200,000 distinct CDR3 sequences, with nearly 75% observed a single time. The sequencing sample was made of naive CD4+ and CD8+ T cells sorted from blood, pooled from several donors. The source of these receptors is a pool of human donors in good health; the sample pools cells from several healthy donors. The CDR3 runs from the conserved cysteine through the conserved F or W. The D gene is left open where the match is weak. Rows may omit the clone size; those that give it use once, few, many or a size class.

clone_size	v_call	j_call	d_call	cdr3_aa	cdr3_nt
-	TRBV29-1	TRBJ1-2	-	CSVDLGNYGYTF	TGCAGCGTTGATCTGGGGAACTATGGCTACACCTTC
-	TRBV30	TRBJ2-7	TRBD1	CAASGQEDYEQYF	TGTGCCGCCTCGGGACAGGAAGATTACGAGCAGTACTTC
-	TRBV6-2/TRBV6-3	TRBJ2-7	-	CASTSWRTYEQYF	TGTGCCAGCACCTCTTGGCGGACCTACGAGCAGTACTTC
-	TRBV5-4	TRBJ2-5	-	CASSIDRIRETQYF	TGTGCCAGCAGCATCGACAGGATCAGAGAGACCCAGTACTTC
-	TRBV7-9	TRBJ1-1	-	CASSLQKAEAFF	TGTGCCAGCAGCTTGCAGAAAGCTGAAGCTTTCTTT
-	TRBV29-1	TRBJ1-1	-	CSVVQGWNTEAFF	TGCAGCGTTGTTCAGGGTTGGAACACTGAAGCTTTCTTT
-	TRBV27	TRBJ2-7	-	CASSLSRDYEQYF	TGTGCCAGCAGTTTATCGAGGGACTACGAGCAGTACTTC
-	TRBV10-3	TRBJ2-2	-	CAISDGLSTGELFF	TGTGCCATCAGTGACGGGCTTTCCACCGGGGAGCTGTTTTTT
-	TRBV7-9	TRBJ2-7	-	CASSFRGSREQYF	TGTGCCAGCAGCTTCCGGGGCTCCCGCGAGCAGTACTTC
-	TRBV6-5	TRBJ1-1	TRBD1	CASSYPQGRAFF	TGTGCCAGCAGTTACCCACAGGGGAGGGCTTTCTTT
few	TRBV27	TRBJ2-1	TRBD2	CASSPGTSGSNEQFF	TGTGCCAGCAGTCCCGGGACTAGCGGGAGTAATGAGCAGTTCTTC
-	TRBV20-1	TRBJ1-6	-	CSASWQGMRPLHF	TGCAGTGCTAGTTGGCAGGGCATGAGACCCCTCCACTTT
-	TRBV6-6	TRBJ2-2	TRBD2	CASSVTSGSGTGELFF	TGTGCCAGCAGTGTGACTAGCGGTAGTGGAACCGGGGAGCTGTTTTTT
-	TRBV29-1	TRBJ1-1	-	CSVEGSSQTEAFF	TGCAGCGTTGAAGGGTCCAGCCAGACTGAAGCTTTCTTT
-	TRBV29-1	TRBJ2-1	TRBD1	CSVRTGYNNEQFF	TGCAGCGTAAGGACAGGCTATAACAATGAGCAGTTCTTC
few	TRBV29-1	TRBJ2-7	TRBD1	CSVVLDRGYEQYF	TGCAGCGTTGTATTGGACAGGGGCTACGAGCAGTACTTC
once	TRBV6-5	TRBJ1-1	-	CASSYWGGLGNTEAFF	TGTGCCAGCAGTTATTGGGGGGGGCTGGGAAACACTGAAGCTTTCTTT
-	TRBV27	TRBJ1-1	-	CASSLSHPGLRLNTEAFF	TGTGCCAGCAGTTTAAGTCACCCAGGCCTTCGCTTGAACACTGAAGCTTTCTTT
-	TRBV6-1	TRBJ1-1	-	CASSLGHGNTEAFF	TGTGCCAGCAGCCTGGGACATGGGAACACTGAAGCTTTCTTT
-	TRBV29-1	TRBJ2-7	-	CSVGWGLGDEQYF	TGCAGCGTTGGCTGGGGCTTGGGAGACGAGCAGTACTTC
-	TRBV12-5	TRBJ2-1	-	CASGLDVGIAAYRRSYNEQFF	TGTGCTAGTGGTTTGGACGTAGGAATAGCGGCCTATCGACGTTCCTACAATGAGCAGTTCTTC
-	TRBV27	TRBJ2-7	-	CASSLSPGTSFSYEQYF	TGTGCCAGCAGTTTATCGCCCGGGACCAGTTTCTCCTACGAGCAGTACTTC
-	TRBV6-6	TRBJ2-5	TRBD1	CASRHQGAEETQYF	TGTGCCAGCAGGCATCAGGGGGCGGAGGAGACCCAGTACTTC
-	TRBV29-1	TRBJ2-1	-	CSVGGTNSYNEQFF	TGCAGCGTAGGGGGAACGAACTCCTACAATGAGCAGTTCTTC
-	TRBV30	TRBJ2-7	-	CAWSQSYEQYF	TGTGCCTGGAGCCAGTCGTACGAGCAGTACTTC
few	TRBV29-1	TRBJ2-7	-	CSVESLGVEQYF	TGCAGCGTTGAAAGTTTAGGGGTCGAGCAGTACTTC
once	TRBV11-1	TRBJ2-1	-	CASSPHGEQFF	TGTGCCAGCAGCCCTCATGGTGAGCAGTTCTTC
-	TRBV11-2	TRBJ2-5	-	CASSLESLIETQYF	TGTGCCAGCAGCTTAGAAAGTCTGATAGAGACCCAGTACTTC
-	TRBV5-6	TRBJ2-3	TRBD2	CASSFPLAGSTDTQYF	TGTGCCAGCAGCTTCCCACTAGCGGGGAGCACAGATACGCAGTATTTT
once	TRBV6-6	TRBJ2-1	-	CASSYIQSNNEQFF	TGTGCCAGCAGTTACATACAGAGCAACAATGAGCAGTTCTTC
-	TRBV6-5	TRBJ2-7	TRBD1	CASSPYGTGVAYEQYF	TGTGCCAGCAGTCCGTACGGGACAGGGGTCGCCTACGAGCAGTACTTC
-	TRBV19	TRBJ1-5	-	CASSILSGSNQPQHF	TGTGCCAGTAGTATCCTTTCGGGAAGCAATCAGCCCCAGCATTTT
-	TRBV4-1	TRBJ2-1	-	CASSQDFPNPAPYNEQFF	TGCGCCAGCAGCCAAGATTTCCCCAATCCGGCTCCCTACAATGAGCAGTTCTTC
few	TRBV30	TRBJ2-1	-	CAWISHNEQFF	TGTGCCTGGATCTCTCACAATGAGCAGTTCTTC
-	TRBV12-5	TRBJ1-1	-	CASGPPGRMNTEAFF	TGTGCTAGTGGGCCTCCGGGACGGATGAACACTGAAGCTTTCTTT
-	TRBV19	TRBJ2-7	TRBD1	CASSGPDRTIYEQYF	TGTGCCAGTAGTGGTCCGGACAGGACGATCTACGAGCAGTACTTC
-	TRBV5-1	TRBJ2-1	-	CASSSNQGRGRVEQFF	TGCGCCAGCAGCTCAAACCAGGGGCGCGGACGGGTTGAGCAGTTCTTC
-	TRBV30	TRBJ2-3	-	CAWSARVSTDTQYF	TGTGCCTGGAGTGCTAGGGTCAGCACAGATACGCAGTATTTT
few	TRBV29-1	TRBJ2-1	-	CSATLATSYNEQFF	TGCAGCGCCACCTTAGCGACTTCCTACAATGAGCAGTTCTTC
-	TRBV27	TRBJ2-5	-	CASSFIGPQETQYF	TGTGCCAGCAGTTTCATAGGTCCTCAAGAGACCCAGTACTTC
-	TRBV29-1	TRBJ2-7	TRBD2	CSVGGGRSYEQYF	TGCAGCGTTGGCGGCGGGAGATCCTACGAGCAGTACTTC
few	TRBV4-2	TRBJ2-5	-	CASSQGFRAGLVETQYF	TGTGCCAGCAGCCAAGGGTTTCGGGCAGGGTTGGTGGAGACCCAGTACTTC
-	TRBV29-1	TRBJ2-7	-	CSVSRGEGYEQYF	TGCAGCGTTTCCAGGGGAGAGGGCTACGAGCAGTACTTC
-	TRBV5-6	TRBJ2-5	TRBD1	CASSPGTEQETQYF	TGTGCCAGCAGCCCAGGGACAGAACAAGAGACCCAGTACTTC
-	TRBV6-5	TRBJ1-6	-	CASSLQGVGYNSPLHF	TGTGCCAGCAGCCTCCAGGGAGTTGGGTATAATTCACCCCTCCACTTT
once	TRBV11-2	TRBJ2-1	TRBD2	CASSKAGLYNEQFF	TGTGCCAGCAGCAAAGCGGGACTATACAATGAGCAGTTCTTC
-	TRBV29-1	TRBJ2-1	-	CSVEEGPQFF	TGCAGCGTTGAGGAGGGGCCGCAGTTCTTC